Listed here is a single TCR beta chain. The germline V gene has CDR1 SGHTS and CDR2 YDEGEE. The V gene lost 2 bases and the J gene lost 10 bases, with 11 bases spanning the gap. The CDR3 covers 12 residues. The sample belongs to a study of blood T cell repertoires in COVID-19. Study at large: PBMCs, B-cell-depleted T cells, or T cells provided the cDNA or gDNA that made up the material.

Methods used by the authors: Amplification of reference gene primers was used by the study to estimate nucleated cell counts. Using immunoSEQ multiplex PCR, the repertoire was profiled, and TCRdb retains in-frame clones only, with some absent. V, J and clone size were drawn from that table, and D and trimming were deduced from the DNA. The table lists 150,000 to 200,000 clones, roughly 84% of them singletons, with roughly 4.9% in the top ten. The cohort comprised adults aged about 18 to 90 years residing in about 25 US areas. During the 2 weeks before they entered the study, exposed participants had met someone with a PCR-confirmed or clinician-diagnosed COVID-19 case.

The sample comprised PBMCs or T cells enriched from blood (not recorded which). The V call is TRBV5-8, the J call TRBJ2-3; the D gene is possibly TRBD1 (6 bases). This receptor was obtained from a man in his 70s who had been exposed to COVID-19. This CDR3 is CASSLNRVSQYF. For the CDR3, the DNA is TGTGCCAGCAGCTTAAACAGGGTTTCGCAGTATTTT. Using reference TRBV5-8 and TRBJ2-3 for the parts outside the CDR3, the full variable domain is EAGVTQSPTHLIKTRGQQATLRCSPISGHTSVYWYQQALGLGLQFLLWYDEGEERNRGNFPPRFSGRQFPNYSSELNVNALELEDSALYLCASSLNRVSQYFGPGTRLTVL.